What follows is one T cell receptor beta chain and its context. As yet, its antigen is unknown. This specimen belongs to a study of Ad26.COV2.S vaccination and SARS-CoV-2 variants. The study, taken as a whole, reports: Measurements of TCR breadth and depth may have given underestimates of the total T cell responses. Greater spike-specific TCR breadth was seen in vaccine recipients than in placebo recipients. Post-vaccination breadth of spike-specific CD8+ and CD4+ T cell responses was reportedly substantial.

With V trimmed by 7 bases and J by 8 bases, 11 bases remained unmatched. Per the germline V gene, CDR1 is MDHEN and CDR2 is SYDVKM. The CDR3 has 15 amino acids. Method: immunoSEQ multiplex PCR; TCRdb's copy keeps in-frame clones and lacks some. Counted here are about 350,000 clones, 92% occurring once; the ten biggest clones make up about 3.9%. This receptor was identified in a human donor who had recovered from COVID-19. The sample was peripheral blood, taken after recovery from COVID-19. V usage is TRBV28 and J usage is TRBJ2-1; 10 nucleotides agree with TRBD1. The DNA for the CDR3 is TGTGCCAGCACCCGATGGGACAGGGGACGGGATGAGCAGTTCTTC. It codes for CASTRWDRGRDEQFF.